This entry concerns a single TCR beta chain. A single base is all that separates this from a far larger clone, so a read error is likely. First-strand cDNA used TRAV- and TRBV-specific primers, covering alpha and beta chains. The authors amplified TCRs for about 18 PCR cycles with a constant-region primer and a V-primer adapter. MiXCR, run by TCRdb on the reads, gives a single entry per CDR3 protein. The table lists about 58,000 distinct CDR3 sequences, approximately 22% of them singletons. This sample was included in a study of low-dose radiotherapy and immunotherapy resistance in tumors. The overall study: With fractions of 0.5 Gy given every 2 weeks, Cohort 1 accumulated a total of 6.5 Gy. The drug cyclophosphamide was given into a vein at 200 mg/m2 every two weeks, one day before radiation and immunotherapy. While receiving nivolumab 240 mg every two weeks, patients also received ipilimumab 1 mg/kg every six weeks, both intravenously.

Specified time point: after trial treatment. Treatment noted: LDRT plus nivolumab, ipilimumab, low-dose cyclophosphamide and aspirin (RACIN trial). Nivolumab, ipilimumab, aspirin, low-dose cyclophosphamide and low-dose radiotherapy were all administered to the donors. Trimming pared 10 bases from V and 10 bases from J, leaving 23 bases between. Germline V CDR1 and CDR2: MRHNA, SNTAGT. The CDR3 totals 14 residues. This clonotype was sampled from a male donor with prostate cancer. The source was PBMCs, collected after low-dose radiotherapy plus immunotherapy. This chain connects TRBV6-4 to TRBJ2-1; possible D gene TRBD1, 5 bases. This CDR3 reads CAINQGEGRGEQFF. DNA for the CDR3: TGTGCCATCAACCAAGGGGAAGGGCGAGGCGAGCAGTTCTTC.